This T cell receptor beta chain emerged from a study of T cell responses to AZD1222 COVID-19 vaccine. Findings of the study overall: At baseline, just a handful of AZD1222 recipients tested seropositive. With two AZD1222 doses given, Spike-specific TCR breadth and depth both rose. Repertoires in all cases were sampled only once the peak T cell response had passed. Donors skewed white British and female; clonal diversity was possibly underestimated.

Data came from immunoSEQ multiplex PCR; TCRdb stores just in-frame clones and leaves some out. The profile shows 95,000 to 150,000 clones, roughly 90% of them singletons. About this clone itself: Its target is not known.

Trimming took 0 bases from V and 5 from J, leaving 8 bases between them. The germline CDR1 and CDR2 sequences are SEHNR and FQNEAQ (reference sequence). This CDR3 is 14 amino acids long. The chain combines TRBV7-9 with TRBJ2-1; unclear D gene. The specimen comprised peripheral blood, sampled 28 days after the second AZD1222 dose. The receptor was isolated from an adult who received the AZD1222 COVID-19 vaccine. The CDR3 reads CASSLALGNNEQFF. CDR3 bases: TGTGCCAGCAGCTTAGCCCTGGGTAACAATGAGCAGTTCTTC.